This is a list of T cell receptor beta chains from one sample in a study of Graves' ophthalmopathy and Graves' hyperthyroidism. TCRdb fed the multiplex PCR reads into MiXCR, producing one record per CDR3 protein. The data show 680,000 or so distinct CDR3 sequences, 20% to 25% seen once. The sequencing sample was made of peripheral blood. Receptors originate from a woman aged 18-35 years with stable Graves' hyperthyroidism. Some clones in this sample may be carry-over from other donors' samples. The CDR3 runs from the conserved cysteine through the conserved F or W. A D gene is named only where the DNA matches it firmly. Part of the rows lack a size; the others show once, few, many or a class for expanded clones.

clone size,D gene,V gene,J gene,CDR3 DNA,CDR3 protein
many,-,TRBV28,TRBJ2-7,TGTGCCAGCTTTCCTCCCGTGGGGGGGCTAGACGAGCAGTACTTC,CASFPPVGGLDEQYF
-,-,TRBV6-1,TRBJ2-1,TGTGCCAGCAGTACGAAACAGGGTTACAATGAGAAGTTCTTC,CASSTKQGYNEKFF
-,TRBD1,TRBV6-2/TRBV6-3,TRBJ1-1,TGTGCCAGCAGCTCCATCACAGGGGTCACTGAAGCTTTCTTT,CASSSITGVTEAFF
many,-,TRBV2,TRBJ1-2,TGTGCCAGAACCCCTGGAGGAGGCTACACCTTC,CARTPGGGYTF
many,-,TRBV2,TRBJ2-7,TGTGCCGGAGGGACCGAGGCCCCCTACGAGCAGTACTTC,CAGGTEAPYEQYF
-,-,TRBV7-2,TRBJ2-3,TGTGCCAGCAGCCCGCGAGGGGCAGATACGCAGTATTTT,CASSPRGADTQYF
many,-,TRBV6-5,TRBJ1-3,TGTGCCAGCAGTTTTCGGGCAGGAGGAAACACCATATATTTT,CASSFRAGGNTIYF
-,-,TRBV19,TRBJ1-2,TGTGCCAGTAGTTTCGCAGGGGCTGGCTATGGCTACACCTTC,CASSFAGAGYGYTF
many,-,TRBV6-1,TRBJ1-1,TGTGCCAGCAGTGAATTGGCGTGGGGTAGCACTGAAGCTTTCTTT,CASSELAWGSTEAFF
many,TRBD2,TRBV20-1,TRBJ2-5,TGCAGTGCTAGAGGGACTAGTGAGGAGACCCAGTACTTC,CSARGTSEETQYF
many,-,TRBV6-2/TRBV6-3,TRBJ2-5,TGTGCCAGCAGTTGGTCGACGGGACAAGAGACCCAGTACTTC,CASSWSTGQETQYF
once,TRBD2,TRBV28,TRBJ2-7,TGTGCCAGCAGCGTAGCGCTAGCGGGCGGGGAGCAGTACTTC,CASSVALAGGEQYF
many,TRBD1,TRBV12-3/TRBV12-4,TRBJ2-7,TGTGCCAGCCAGACAGGGGATTCGTACGAGCAGTACTTC,CASQTGDSYEQYF
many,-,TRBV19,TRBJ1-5,TGTGCCAGTAGTATATCAACAGGAAGAAATCAGCCCCAGCATTTT,CASSISTGRNQPQHF
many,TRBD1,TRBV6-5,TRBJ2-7,TGTGCCAGCAGTTTACGGCCGGGACAGGGGTCCTACGAGCAGTACTTC,CASSLRPGQGSYEQYF
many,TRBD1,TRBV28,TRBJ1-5,TGTGCCAGCAGTCTTAGACAGGGAAGCAATCAGCCCCAGCATTTT,CASSLRQGSNQPQHF
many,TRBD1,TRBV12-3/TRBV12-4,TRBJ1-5,TGTGCCAGCGCTTTAACCGGACAGGGTTCGAATCAGCCCCAGCATTTT,CASALTGQGSNQPQHF
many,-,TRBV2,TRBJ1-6,TGTGCCAGCAGTGCGGGAGGAGATTCACCCCTCCACTTT,CASSAGGDSPLHF
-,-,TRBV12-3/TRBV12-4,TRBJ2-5,TGTGCCAGCAGTAATCTATTGGGCCCTAAAGAGACCCAGTACTTC,CASSNLLGPKETQYF
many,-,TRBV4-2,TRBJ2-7,TGTGCCAGCAGCCAAGAAGTAGGGCGGGGTGGCGGGGAAGAGCAGTACTTC,CASSQEVGRGGGEEQYF
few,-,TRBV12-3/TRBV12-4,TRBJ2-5,TGTGCCAGCAGTCCCCGGGACCATCAAGAGACCCAGTACTTC,CASSPRDHQETQYF
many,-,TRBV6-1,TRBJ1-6,TGTGCCAGCAGTGAAGGGACAGCAAATAATTCACCCCTCCACTTT,CASSEGTANNSPLHF
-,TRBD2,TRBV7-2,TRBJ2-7,TGTGCCAGCAGCTTAGCCGGGACTAGCGGTACCTACGAGCAGTACTTC,CASSLAGTSGTYEQYF
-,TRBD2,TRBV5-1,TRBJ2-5,TGCGCCAGCAGCAGGAACGCAGCGGGAGCCCAAGAGACCCAGTACTTC,CASSRNAAGAQETQYF
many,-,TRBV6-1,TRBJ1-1,TGTGCCAGCAGCGAGGACACTGAAGCTTTCTTT,CASSEDTEAFF
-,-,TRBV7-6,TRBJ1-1,TGTGCCAGCAGCCCGAGTAAAGGTACGAACACTGAAGCTTTCTTT,CASSPSKGTNTEAFF
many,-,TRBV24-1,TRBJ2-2,TGTGCCACCAGTGCGATCTCAACGGGGGAGAACACCGGGGAGCTGTTTTTT,CATSAISTGENTGELFF
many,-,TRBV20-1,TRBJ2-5,TGCAGTGCTAGAGCGGACCAAGAGACCCAGTACTTC,CSARADQETQYF
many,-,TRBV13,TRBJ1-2,TGTGCCAGCAGCTCGGCGGGACACCACTATGGCTACACCTTC,CASSSAGHHYGYTF